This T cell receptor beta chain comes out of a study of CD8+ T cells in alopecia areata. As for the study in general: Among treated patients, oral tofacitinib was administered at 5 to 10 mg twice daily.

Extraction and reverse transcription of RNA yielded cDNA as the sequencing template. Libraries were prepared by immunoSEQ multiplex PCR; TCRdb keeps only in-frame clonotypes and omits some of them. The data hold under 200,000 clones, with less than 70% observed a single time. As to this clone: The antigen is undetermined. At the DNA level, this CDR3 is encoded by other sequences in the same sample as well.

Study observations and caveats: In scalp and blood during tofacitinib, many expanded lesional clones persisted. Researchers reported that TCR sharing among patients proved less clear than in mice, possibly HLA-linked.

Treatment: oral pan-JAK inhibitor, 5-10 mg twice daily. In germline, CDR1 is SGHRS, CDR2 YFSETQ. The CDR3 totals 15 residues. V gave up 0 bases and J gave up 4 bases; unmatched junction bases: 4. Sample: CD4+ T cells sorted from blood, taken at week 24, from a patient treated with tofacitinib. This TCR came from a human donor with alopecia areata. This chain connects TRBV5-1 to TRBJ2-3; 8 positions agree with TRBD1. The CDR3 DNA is TGCGCCAGCAGCTTGGCCGGGACAGGTTCAGATACGCAGTATTTT. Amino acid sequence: CASSLAGTGSDTQYF.